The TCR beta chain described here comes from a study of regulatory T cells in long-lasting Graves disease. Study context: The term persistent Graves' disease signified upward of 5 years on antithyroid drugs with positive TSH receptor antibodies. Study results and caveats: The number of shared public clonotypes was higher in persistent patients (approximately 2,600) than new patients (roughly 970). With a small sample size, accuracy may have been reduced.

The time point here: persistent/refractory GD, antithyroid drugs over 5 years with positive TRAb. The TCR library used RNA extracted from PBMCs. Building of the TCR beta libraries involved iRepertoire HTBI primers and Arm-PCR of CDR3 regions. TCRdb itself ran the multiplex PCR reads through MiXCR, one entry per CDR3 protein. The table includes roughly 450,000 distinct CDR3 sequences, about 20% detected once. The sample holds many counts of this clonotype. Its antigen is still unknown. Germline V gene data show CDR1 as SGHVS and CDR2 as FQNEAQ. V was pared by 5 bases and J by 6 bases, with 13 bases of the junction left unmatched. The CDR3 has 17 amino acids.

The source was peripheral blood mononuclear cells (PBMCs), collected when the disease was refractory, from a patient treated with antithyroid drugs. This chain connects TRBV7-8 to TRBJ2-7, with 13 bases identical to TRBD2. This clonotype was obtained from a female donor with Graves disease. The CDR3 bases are TGTGCCAGCAGCGTTACCGGGACTAGCGGGATTACTGGCGAGCAGTACTTC. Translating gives CASSVTGTSGITGEQYF.